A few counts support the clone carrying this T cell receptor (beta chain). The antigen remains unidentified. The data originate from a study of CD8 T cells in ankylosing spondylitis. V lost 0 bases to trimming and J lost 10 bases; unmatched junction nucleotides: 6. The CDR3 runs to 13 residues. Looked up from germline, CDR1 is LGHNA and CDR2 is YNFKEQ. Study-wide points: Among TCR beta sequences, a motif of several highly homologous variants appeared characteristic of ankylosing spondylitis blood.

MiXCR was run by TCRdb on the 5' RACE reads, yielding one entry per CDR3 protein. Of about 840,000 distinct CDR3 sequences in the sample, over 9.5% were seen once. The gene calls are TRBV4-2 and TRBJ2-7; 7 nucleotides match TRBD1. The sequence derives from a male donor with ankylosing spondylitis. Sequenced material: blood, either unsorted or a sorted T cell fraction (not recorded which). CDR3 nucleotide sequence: TGTGCCAGCAGCCAAGAATCCCGGGACAGACAGTACTTC. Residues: CASSQESRDRQYF.